The next 20 T cell receptor beta chains were all read from a single sample in a study of Graves' ophthalmopathy and Graves' hyperthyroidism. The authors amplified TCR beta CDR3 regions from RNA transcripts. After a first-round RT-PCR with HTBI primers, a second-round multiplex PCR was run. TCRdb reprocessed the multiplex PCR reads via MiXCR and lists one record per CDR3 protein. The profile shows roughly 500,000 distinct CDR3 sequences, approximately 15% of them singletons. The sequenced material came from blood. Source of these receptors: a woman aged 25 to 45 with Graves' ophthalmopathy.

This clonotype was detected ten times or more. The V and J genes are TRBV5-1 and TRBJ1-2; 7 bases agree with TRBD1. Trimming at V came to 0 bases and at J to 8 bases, leaving 7 bases not matched to a gene. The length of the CDR3 is 14 residues. Germline CDR1 and CDR2: SGHRS and YFSETQ. CDR3 sequence reads: CASSLGTVGGGYTF. CDR3 sequence (DNA): TGCGCCAGCAGCTTGGGCACGGTAGGGGGCGGCTACACCTTC.

This clonotype appeared many times. This chain connects TRBV12-3 or TRBV12-4 to TRBJ2-7; TRBD1 matches 9 bases. V shed 6 bases, J shed 2 bases, and the junction held 5 bases outside the gene matches. There are 14 residues in the CDR3. The CDR3 nucleotides read TGTGCCAGCAGCAAGGGACAGGGAACCTACGAGCAGTACTTC. Its translation: CASSKGQGTYEQYF.

This clonotype was detected ten times or more. The rearrangement links TRBV10-3 to TRBJ2-7; the match to TRBD1 covers 7 bases. V shed 11 bases, J shed 2 bases, and the junction held 12 bases outside the gene matches. The CDR3 covers 14 residues. Germline V gene data show CDR1 as ENHRY and CDR2 as SYGVKD. The CDR3 nucleotides are TGTGCCGTCCTTCCCGACAGGGCCCCCTACGAGCAGTACTTC. This sequence encodes CAVLPDRAPYEQYF.

This clonotype was seen many times. This chain joins TRBV7-2 and TRBJ2-5; unclear D gene. CDR3 size: 14 residues. V shed 4 bases and J shed 5 bases, with 14 bases lying between them. Germline assignment: CDR1 SGHTA and CDR2 FQGNSA. The CDR3 sequence is CASSSEWWAETQYF. The CDR3 bases are TGTGCCAGCAGCTCTGAGTGGTGGGCGGAGACCCAGTACTTC.

This clonotype was recorded at least ten times. V is TRBV29-1 and J is TRBJ1-1, with 7 positions matching TRBD1. The trim removed 6 bases at V and 6 bases at J, leaving 4 bases unmatched. CDR1 and CDR2 (germline): SQVTM, ANQGSEA. CDR3 length: 11 amino acids. The CDR3 reads CSVKTGSEAFF. The CDR3 DNA reads TGCAGCGTGAAGACAGGGTCTGAAGCTTTCTTT.

This clonotype was observed many times. The chain couples TRBV4-1 to TRBJ1-3; the match to TRBD1 covers 8 bases. The germline gives CDR1 MGHRA, CDR2 YSYEKL. Unmatched junction bases numbered 1, after V lost 1 base and J lost 2 bases. CDR3 length: 15 residues. The CDR3 bases are TGCGCCAGCAGCCAAGGCAGGGGGCCTGGAAACACCATATATTTT. Protein product: CASSQGRGPGNTIYF.

The chain joins TRBV2 to TRBJ2-7; 9 bases line up with TRBD1. J gave up 4 bases and V 5 bases, and 6 bases lay outside the gene matches. The CDR3 consists of 14 residues. Germline V lookup: CDR1 SNHLY, CDR2 FYNNEI. The CDR3 DNA reads as TGTGCCAGCAGTAAAGGGACAGGGAGGTACGAGCAGTACTTC. Amino acids: CASSKGTGRYEQYF.

This clonotype appeared many times. The gene calls are TRBV27 and TRBJ2-2; 15 bases match TRBD2. The CDR3 consists of 18 residues. Unmatched junction bases numbered 8, after V lost 3 bases and J lost 6 bases. The germline CDR1 and CDR2 sequences are MNHEY and SMNVEV (reference sequence). CDR3 in amino acids: CASSFGLAGGRGPGELFF. The CDR3 bases are TGTGCCAGCAGTTTCGGACTAGCGGGGGGGCGGGGGCCCGGGGAGCTGTTTTTT.

There are many counts of this clonotype. The CDR3 spells CASSSKHPLSDHEQYF. The CDR3 DNA is TGTGCCAGCAGCTCCAAACACCCCCTCAGCGACCACGAGCAGTACTTC. This chain links TRBV7-8 with TRBJ2-7; D unclear. Trimming removed 4 bases at V and 5 bases at J, with 21 bases between. Germline V gene sequence: CDR1 SGHVS, CDR2 FQNEAQ. The CDR3 sequence is 16 residues long.

This clonotype was seen at least ten times. The chain recombines TRBV13 with TRBJ2-7; perhaps TRBD2 as D (5 bases). This CDR3 is 15 amino acids long. V was trimmed by 3 bases and J by 0 bases, leaving 12 bases between them. Germline V gives CDR1 PRHDT, CDR2 FYEKMQ (reference sequence). CDR3 loop: CASSFFVRDSYEQYF. CDR3 sequence (DNA): TGTGCCAGCAGCTTTTTCGTGAGGGACTCCTACGAGCAGTACTTC.

Note on this clonotype: The germline gene is not matched at one end of the junction; a read error may be the cause. CDR3 sequence reads: CSALRVEAYDQYF. The CDR3 DNA reads as TGCAGTGCTCTCCGGGTCGAAGCCTACGATCAGTACTTC. V usage is TRBV20-1 and J usage is TRBJ2-7; no clear D gene. Per germline, CDR1 DFQATT and CDR2 SNEGSKA (reference sequence). The CDR3 consists of 13 residues.

Comment on this clonotype: At one of its ends the junction is not consistent with the germline gene, which may arise from a read error. The rearrangement links TRBV7-2 to TRBJ1-1; no clear D gene. This CDR3 is 12 amino acids long. From germline, CDR1 is SGHTA and CDR2 FQGNSA. Written as DNA, the CDR3 is TGTGCCAGCAGCTTAGTAGGCCTGGAAGCTTGCTTT. Translated: CASSLVGLEACF.

This clonotype was detected many times. CDR3 loop: CASRSAEYYEQYF. The CDR3 DNA reads TGTGCCAGCAGGTCAGCTGAATACTACGAGCAGTACTTC. This sequence joins TRBV6-4 and TRBJ2-7, with D hard to call. Germline V gene data show CDR1 as MRHNA and CDR2 as SNTAGT. The CDR3 is made up of 13 amino acids. Trimming shortened V by 6 bases and J by 3 bases, and 12 bases separated the two germline ends.

Points on this clonotype: A clone one base away is much larger, so this may be a read error. No conserved phenylalanine or tryptophan ends this CDR3, so it is likely a read error. This chain links TRBV11-2 with TRBJ1-2; D not certain. Deletions cut 0 bases from V and 5 bases from J, with 13 bases between. Germline V lookup: CDR1 SGHAT, CDR2 FQNNGV. The CDR3 covers 15 residues. The CDR3 nucleotides read TGTGCCAGCAGCTTAGATCAGTTCGGCCAGTATGGCTACACCGTC. Translating gives CASSLDQFGQYGYTV.

On this clonotype: A junction boundary mismatches the germline segment, possibly from a read error. This chain uses TRBV6-1 with TRBJ2-5, with 7 bases matching TRBD2. The CDR3 consists of 15 residues. Per the germline V gene, CDR1 is MNHNS and CDR2 is SASEGT. The CDR3 sequence: CVSSRAGVYQETQYF. In DNA form, the CDR3 reads TGTGTCAGCAGTCGGGCGGGGGTTTATCAAGAGACCCAGTACTTC.

This clonotype was observed a handful of times. This chain links TRBV30 with TRBJ2-7; 7 bases map to TRBD1. The germline gives CDR1 GTSNPN, CDR2 SVGIG (reference sequence). This CDR3 is 14 amino acids long. V lost 2 bases to trimming and J lost 1 base; unmatched junction nucleotides: 5. CDR3 sequence (DNA): TGTGCCTGGAGTCGGTTGGACAGGTCCTACGAGCAGTACTTC. This gives the protein CAWSRLDRSYEQYF.

This clonotype was seen many times. CDR3 amino acids: CASSAKQGASTEAFF. The CDR3 region has the DNA TGTGCCAGCAGCGCGAAACAGGGGGCAAGCACTGAAGCTTTCTTT. The J gene is TRBJ1-1, the V gene TRBV25-1, with 9 bases matching TRBD1. The junction had 9 bases not matched to a gene; V was cut back by 6 bases and J by 4 bases. CDR3 size: 15 residues. Germline V gives CDR1 MGHDK, CDR2 SYGVNS. Using reference TRBV25-1 and TRBJ1-1 for the parts outside the CDR3, the full variable domain is EADIYQTPRYLVIGTGKKITLECSQTMGHDKMYWYQQDPGMELHLIHYSYGVNSTEKGDLSSESTVSRIRTEHFPLTLESARPSHTSQYLCASSAKQGASTEAFFGQGTRLTVV.

This clonotype was counted many times. This chain links TRBV2 with TRBJ1-5; no definite D call. CDR3 length equals 14 residues. Germline V gene sequence: CDR1 SNHLY, CDR2 FYNNEI. The V and J ends lost 2 bases and 7 bases respectively, with 12 bases between them. The CDR3 loop is CASSEISSRQPQHF. The CDR3 DNA reads as TGTGCCAGCAGTGAAATTAGTTCTAGGCAGCCCCAGCATTTT.

This clonotype was seen ten or more times. The gene calls are TRBV9 and TRBJ1-1; D remains ambiguous. The germline gives CDR1 SGDLS, CDR2 YYNGEE. CDR3 length: 14 amino acids. Trimming removed 3 bases from V and 6 bases from J, with 15 bases in between. CDR3 nucleotide sequence: TGTGCCAGCAGCGAATCAGAGTCGGAATCTGAAGCTTTCTTT. Protein product: CASSESESESEAFF. The full variable domain, rest sourced from reference TRBV9 and TRBJ1-1, is DSGVTQTPKHLITATGQRVTLRCSPRSGDLSVYWYQQSLDQGLQFLIQYYNGEERAKGNILERFSAQQFPDLHSELNLSSLELGDSALYFCASSESESESEAFFGQGTRLTVV.

This clonotype was seen many times. This chain joins TRBV28 and TRBJ1-1; D remains unclear. There are 13 residues in the CDR3. Between the trimmed V and J ends, which lost 7 bases and 6 bases, there was a span of 15 bases. Germline V gene lookup returns CDR1 MDHEN and CDR2 SYDVKM. The DNA of the CDR3 is TGTGCCAGCACCCCAGCCCGGGCAGCTGAAGCTTTCTTT. Residues: CASTPARAAEAFF.